This T cell receptor beta chain was sequenced in a study of CD8+ T cells in alopecia areata. The study's findings and limits: Patients showed less clear TCR sequence sharing than mice, possibly partly because of HLA diversity. Besides other cells, scalp samples also yield sequences of resident alphabeta T cells from normal skin. Clonality was higher in lesional than normal scalp, especially in alopecia totalis/universalis.

CDR1 and CDR2 from the germline V gene are SQVTM and ANQGSEA. This CDR3 region has 10 residues. Trimming removed 5 bases from V and 3 bases from J, with 4 bases in between. Both CD4+ and CD8+ T cells were separated by sorting PBMCs. Remarks on this clone: What it recognizes is unknown.

RNA, once extracted, was reverse transcribed into cDNA for use as the sequencing template. Only in-frame clones appear in the TCRdb table, and some are missing; sequencing was by immunoSEQ multiplex PCR. Counted here are 120,000 or so clones, about 60% occurring once; the ten biggest clones make up around 2.8%. This chain uses TRBV29-1 with TRBJ1-1; D call uncertain. Sequencing was carried out using CD4+ T cells sorted from blood. The sequence was collected from a human donor in good health. CDR3 nucleotide sequence: TGCAGCGTTATTTACACTGAAGCTTTCTTT. It codes for CSVIYTEAFF.